This T cell receptor beta chain was found in a study of T cell clones after liver transplantation. Study-wide results and caveats: Post-transplant time points were not standardized, so conclusions are preliminary.

Per germline, CDR1 SGHAT and CDR2 FQNNGV. Losses at the gene ends were 2 bases for V and 2 bases for J; bases not matched to a gene: 1. The CDR3 runs 14 residues. The protocol was immunoSEQ multiplex PCR, while the TCRdb copy is restricted to in-frame clones and leaves out a portion. The sample has over 100,000 clones, around four fifths seen once. Regarding this clone: Its antigen is currently unknown.

Sorting of unstimulated PBMCs yielded separate CD3+CD4+ and CD3+CD8+ fractions. The gene calls are TRBV11-2 and TRBJ2-5; 8 bases map to TRBD2. The sequence was obtained from a human donor who received a liver transplant. The material was CD4+ T cells from blood, obtained before liver transplant. CDR3 in amino acids: CASSLQRGQETQYF. CDR3 DNA sequence: TGTGCCAGCAGCTTACAGCGGGGGCAAGAGACCCAGTACTTC.